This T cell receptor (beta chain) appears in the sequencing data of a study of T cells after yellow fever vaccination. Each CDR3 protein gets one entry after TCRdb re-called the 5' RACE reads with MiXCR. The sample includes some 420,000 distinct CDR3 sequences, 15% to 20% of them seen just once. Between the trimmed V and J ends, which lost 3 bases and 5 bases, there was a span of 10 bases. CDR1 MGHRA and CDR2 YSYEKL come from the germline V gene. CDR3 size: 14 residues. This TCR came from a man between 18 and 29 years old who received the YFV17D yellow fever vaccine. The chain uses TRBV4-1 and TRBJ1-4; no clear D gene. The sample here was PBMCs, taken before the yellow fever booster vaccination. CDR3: CASSQSRENEKLFF. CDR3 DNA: TGCGCCAGCAGCCAGAGTAGGGAGAATGAAAAACTGTTTTTT.